A single sample gave rise to the 10 T cell receptor beta chains below, sequenced in a study of Graves' ophthalmopathy and Graves' hyperthyroidism. RNA transcripts yielded amplified TCR beta CDR3 regions. After a first-round RT-PCR with HTBI primers, a second-round multiplex PCR was run. Via MiXCR, TCRdb re-called the multiplex PCR reads, giving one row per CDR3 protein. The sample contains 150,000 to 200,000 distinct CDR3 sequences, approximately 40% of which appear only once. Sequencing used peripheral blood. These receptors came from a man younger than 40 with Graves' ophthalmopathy.

In this sample, this clonotype turned up many times. The chain has TRBV29-1 and TRBJ2-2; D ambiguous. V was pared by 6 bases and J by 3 bases, with 2 bases between. Germline V lookup: CDR1 SQVTM, CDR2 ANQGSEA. This CDR3 comprises 10 residues. The CDR3 region is CSVYTGELFF. The CDR3 coding sequence is TGCAGCGTCTACACCGGGGAGCTGTTTTTT.

This clonotype was counted many times. The chain combines TRBV12-3 or TRBV12-4 with TRBJ2-7; TRBD1 is a possible D gene (5 bases). Between the trimmed V and J ends, which lost 7 bases and 0 bases, there was a span of 13 bases. CDR3 length equals 14 residues. The CDR3 sequence is CASKGQGRSYEQYF. The CDR3 nucleotides read TGTGCCAGCAAAGGGCAGGGCCGCTCCTACGAGCAGTACTTC.

In this sample, this clonotype turned up many times. CDR3 in amino acids: CASSPQGGTGTNTGELFF. As DNA, the CDR3 is TGTGCCAGCAGCCCTCAGGGGGGGACAGGGACAAACACCGGGGAGCTGTTTTTT. The chain links TRBV9 to TRBJ2-2; 9 nucleotides agree with TRBD1. The CDR3 runs 18 residues. CDR1 and CDR2 from the germline V gene are SGDLS and YYNGEE. J gave up 2 bases and V 4 bases, and 12 bases lay outside the gene matches.

V is TRBV4-3 and J is TRBJ2-6; D unclear. The CDR3 spans 16 residues. Per germline, CDR1 LGHNA and CDR2 YSLEER. The V gene lost 0 bases and the J gene lost 0 bases, with 6 bases spanning the gap. The CDR3 nucleotides are TGCGCCAGCAGCCAAGATTCGAGCTCTGGGGCCAACGTCCTGACTTTC. Translation gives CASSQDSSSGANVLTF.

The CDR3 sequence: CASSPPGAGELGEQYF. CDR3 DNA sequence: TGTGCCAGCAGTCCCCCGGGAGCGGGAGAATTGGGCGAGCAGTACTTC. The chain links TRBV6-2 or TRBV6-3 to TRBJ2-7, with 8 bases identical to TRBD2. V lost 5 bases, J lost 6 bases, and 15 bases stayed unmatched. Germline CDR1 MNHEY, CDR2 SVGEGT. The CDR3 consists of 16 residues.

The sample holds many counts of this clonotype. The chain has TRBV14 and TRBJ2-7; 12 nucleotides agree with TRBD2. From germline, CDR1 is SGHDN and CDR2 FVKESK. The CDR3 runs to 15 residues. Germline trimming cut 3 bases from V and 6 bases from J; bases unmatched to any gene: 6. CDR3 coding DNA: TGTGCCAGCAGCCATCTGACTAGCGGGAGTCGCGAGCAGTACTTC. This codes for CASSHLTSGSREQYF.

Ten or more counts support this clonotype. This chain links TRBV28 with TRBJ1-2, with D perhaps matching TRBD1 (5 bases). V was clipped by 7 bases and J by 4 bases, with 10 bases between them. The CDR3 has 12 residues. Looked up from germline, CDR1 is MDHEN and CDR2 is SYDVKM. CDR3 sequence (DNA): TGTGCCAGCAACGCAGGGCCCTATGGCTACACCTTC. Residues: CASNAGPYGYTF.

The V and J genes are TRBV2 and TRBJ2-6; 9 nucleotides match TRBD1. J gave up 4 bases and V 7 bases, and 5 bases lay outside the gene matches. Germline V lookup: CDR1 SNHLY, CDR2 FYNNEI. The CDR3 is 15 residues long. DNA of the CDR3: TGTGCCAGCACCTGGACAGGGGCGGGGGCCAACGTCCTGACTTTC. Encoded protein: CASTWTGAGANVLTF. Together with reference TRBV2 and TRBJ2-6, the CDR3 gives the full variable domain: EPEVTQTPSHQVTQMGQEVILRCVPISNHLYFYWYRQILGQKVEFLVSFYNNEISEKSEIFDDQFSVERPDGSNFTLKIRSTKLEDSAMYFCASTWTGAGANVLTFGAGSRLTVL.

The rearrangement links TRBV28 to TRBJ2-7, with 9 bases lining up with TRBD1. Losses at the gene ends were 4 bases for V and 4 bases for J; bases not matched to a gene: 8. This CDR3 has 15 residues. Germline CDR1 is MDHEN and CDR2 is SYDVKM. The chain's CDR3 is CASSSPTGGGYEQYF. The CDR3, as DNA: TGTGCCAGCAGTTCGCCGACAGGGGGGGGGTACGAGCAGTACTTC.

The rearrangement joins TRBV6-2 or TRBV6-3 to TRBJ2-4, with 10 bases fitting TRBD2. V dropped 5 bases and J dropped 4; count of bases not matched to a gene: 8. From germline, CDR1 is MNHEY and CDR2 SVGEGT. The length of the CDR3 is 16 residues. For the CDR3, the DNA is TGTGCCAGCAGTCACTGGACTAGCGGAGGAAAAAACATTCAGTACTTC. Its translation: CASSHWTSGGKNIQYF.